The 30 T cell receptor beta chains listed next were all sequenced from one sample in a study of blood T cells in healthy people across ages. Primed by a sample-barcoded 5' primer and a J-beta primer mix, a second PCR proceeded for 7 to 11 cycles. TCRdb re-derived calls from the 5' RACE reads in MiXCR, one entry per CDR3 protein. Altogether roughly 680,000 distinct CDR3 sequences are present, 45% to 60% being singletons, with the ten largest covering 13%. Sequenced sample: blood. The receptors derive from an elderly woman in good health.

V usage is TRBV7-9 and J usage is TRBJ1-2, with unresolved D. V dropped 5 bases and J dropped 4 bases, with 20 bases sitting between them. CDR3 length: 16 amino acids. Germline CDR1 SEHNR, CDR2 FQNEAQ (reference sequence). CDR3 nucleotide sequence: TGTGCCAGCAGCCCTGGGGAGTCAAATTTAGCCTATGGCTACACCTTC. Its protein product is CASSPGESNLAYGYTF. Looking up the rest from reference TRBV7-9 and TRBJ1-2 gives the full variable domain: DTGVSQNPRHKITKRGQNVTFRCDPISEHNRLYWYRQTLGQGPEFLTYFQNEAQLEKSRLLSDRFSAERPKGSFSTLEIQRTEQGDSAMYLCASSPGESNLAYGYTFGSGTRLTVV.

This clonotype was found many times. The chain links TRBV5-1 to TRBJ1-2; D is uncertain. V lost 5 bases and J lost 6, with 17 bases in between. The CDR3 loop spans 14 amino acids. From germline, CDR1 is SGHRS and CDR2 YFSETQ. The CDR3 is CASRPLEGLNGYTF. CDR3 nucleotide sequence: TGCGCCAGCAGACCCCTGGAGGGATTAAATGGCTACACCTTC.

The gene calls are TRBV12-3 or TRBV12-4 and TRBJ1-6, with 10 bases that match TRBD1. V dropped 6 bases and J dropped 0; count of bases not matched to a gene: 11. The CDR3 is made up of 19 amino acids. The CDR3 spells CASSQGAGQGISYNSPLHF. The CDR3 DNA sequence: TGTGCCAGCAGCCAAGGGGCGGGACAGGGGATCTCCTATAATTCACCCCTCCACTTT.

This clonotype appeared a few times. A much bigger clone sits one base away, suggesting this may be a read error. This chain uses TRBV4-2 with TRBJ2-1; D might be TRBD2 (5 bases). The tail of the sequence fits TRBJ2-7 better, so the J call may be wrong. The V gene's germline CDR1 is LGHNA and CDR2 YNFKEQ. The CDR3 sequence is 16 residues long. CDR3 residues: CASSQRSGSSYNEQYF. The CDR3 DNA sequence: TGTGCCAGCAGCCAACGGTCGGGGAGCTCCTACAATGAGCAGTACTTC.

The gene calls are TRBV3-1 and TRBJ2-5, with 16 bases matching TRBD2. V dropped 4 bases and J dropped 5; count of bases not matched to a gene: 4. Germline CDR1 is LGHDT and CDR2 is YNNKEL (reference sequence). The CDR3 consists of 16 residues. CDR3 residues: CASSLGTSGRVETQYF. The CDR3 nucleotides are TGTGCCAGCAGCCTCGGGACTAGCGGGAGGGTTGAGACCCAGTACTTC.

The chain combines TRBV5-6 with TRBJ2-1, with D tentatively TRBD1 or TRBD2 (5 bases each). Germline V CDR1 and CDR2: SGHDT, YYEEEE. V was shortened by 3 bases and J by 9 bases, with 13 bases between the two germline ends. This CDR3 contains 13 residues. The CDR3 DNA follows: TGTGCCAGCAGCTGGCCCGGGGCGGTTGAGCAGTTCTTC. Amino acids: CASSWPGAVEQFF.

The genes are TRBV7-3 and TRBJ2-2, with D perhaps assigned TRBD1 or TRBD2 (6 bases each). The germline V gene has CDR1 SGHTA and CDR2 FQGTGA. The V gene lost 7 bases and the J gene lost 7 bases, with 13 bases spanning the gap. CDR3 length: 13 residues. In nucleotides, the CDR3 is TGTGCCAGCAACTTGGGGGGCCGCGGGGAGCTGTTTTTT. Its protein product is CASNLGGRGELFF.

The gene calls are TRBV29-1 and TRBJ1-2; 10 bases fit TRBD1. Germline CDR1 SQVTM, CDR2 ANQGSEA. V was pared by 1 base and J by 6 bases, with 5 bases of the junction left unmatched. This CDR3 spans 14 amino acids. Here the CDR3 DNA reads TGCAGCGTTGAAGGATGGGGACAGGGGAATGGCTACACCTTC. It yields the protein CSVEGWGQGNGYTF.

V usage is TRBV20-1 and J usage is TRBJ2-5; D tentatively fits TRBD1 or TRBD2 (6 bases each). The CDR3 has 15 amino acids. Germline values: CDR1 DFQATT, CDR2 SNEGSKA (reference sequence). The V gene lost 1 base and the J gene lost 11 bases, with 23 bases spanning the gap. The CDR3 DNA follows: TGCAGTGCTAGAGTCAGGGAAGGGCGGGACAATGAGCAGTACTTC. Translation: CSARVREGRDNEQYF.

Regarding this clonotype: A much more abundant neighbour one base away suggests this may be a read error. The CDR3 sequence: CATSDPDRHYSDEQYF. The CDR3 region has the DNA TGTGCCACCAGTGATCCAGACAGGCATTATTCTGATGAGCAGTACTTC. V and J are TRBV24-1 and TRBJ2-7; tentatively, D is TRBD1 (6 bases). This CDR3 region has 16 residues. Between the trimmed V and J ends, which lost 3 bases and 7 bases, there was a span of 21 bases. CDR1 is KGHDR and CDR2 is SFDVKD in the germline V gene.

The sample holds a few counts of this clonotype. V is TRBV7-2 and J is TRBJ2-7; 8 positions agree with TRBD2. CDR1 is SGHTA and CDR2 is FQGNSA in the germline V gene. The V gene end was trimmed by 6 bases and the J gene end by 10 bases; junction bases not matched to a gene: 14. The CDR3 runs 14 residues. The CDR3 reads CASRNPGLVSSQYF. In DNA, the CDR3 is TGTGCCAGCAGAAATCCGGGACTAGTTTCCTCCCAGTACTTC.

V and J are TRBV10-3 and TRBJ1-4, with TRBD1 matching over 7 bases. The V and J ends lost 3 bases and 3 bases, in that order; junction bases with no gene match: 10. The CDR3 covers 17 residues. Germline assignment: CDR1 ENHRY and CDR2 SYGVKD. CDR3 in amino acids: CAISDTGAGTANEKLFF. The DNA of the CDR3 is TGTGCCATCAGTGACACGGGGGCTGGGACAGCTAATGAAAAACTGTTTTTT.

This clonotype was seen at least ten times. J is TRBJ1-5 and V is TRBV28, with 7 positions matching TRBD1. Germline V gene sequence: CDR1 MDHEN, CDR2 SYDVKM. J lost 0 bases, V lost 7 bases, and 6 bases had no gene match. The CDR3 totals 15 residues. The CDR3 loop is CASTRGGYSNQPQHF. The DNA for the CDR3 is TGTGCCAGCACCAGGGGGGGATATAGCAATCAGCCCCAGCATTTT.

The chain has TRBV30 and TRBJ2-4; 11 bases align to TRBD2. The last part of the DNA fits TRBJ2-5 better; the J call may be wrong. The CDR3 has 14 residues. Germline V CDR1 and CDR2: GTSNPN, SVGIG (reference sequence). CDR3 in DNA: TGTGCCTCGAGACTAGCGGGGAGGGAAGAGACCCAGTACTTC. Its protein product is CASRLAGREETQYF.

Many counts were recorded for this clonotype. This rearrangement joins TRBV29-1 to TRBJ1-2; D unclear. There are 13 residues in the CDR3. The ends were cut back, 4 bases at V and 0 bases at J, with 9 bases in the middle. Germline CDR1 and CDR2: SQVTM and ANQGSEA. CDR3 protein: CSVGYKTNYGYTF. CDR3 coding DNA: TGCAGCGTTGGATACAAGACTAACTATGGCTACACCTTC.

As concerns this clonotype: One base away lies a much larger clone, so this may be a sequencing read error. The chain employs TRBV7-9 and TRBJ2-1; 9 bases map to TRBD1. Looked up from germline, CDR1 is SEHNR and CDR2 is FQNEAQ (reference sequence). This CDR3 has 16 residues. CDR3 sequence reads: CTSSWRDRAAYNEQFF. The CDR3 DNA reads as TGTACCAGCAGCTGGCGGGACAGGGCCGCTTATAATGAGCAGTTCTTC. The variable domain in full, with the rest retrieved from reference TRBV7-9 and TRBJ2-1, is DTGVSQNPRHKITKRGQNVTFRCDPISEHNRLYWYRQTLGQGPEFLTYFQNEAQLEKSRLLSDRFSAERPKGSFSTLEIQRTEQGDSAMYLCTSSWRDRAAYNEQFFGPGTRLTVL.

This clonotype has a handful of counts. The CDR3 region has the DNA TGTGCCAGCAGTGGGACGGGTTTGGGTTTGGATACGCAGTATTTT. Translating gives CASSGTGLGLDTQYF. The chain uses TRBV27 and TRBJ2-3, with D perhaps being TRBD1 or TRBD2 (5 bases each). CDR3 length: 15 amino acids. The V end lost 5 bases, the J end lost 6 bases, and 18 bases lay between the germline ends. CDR1 MNHEY and CDR2 SMNVEV come from the germline V gene (reference sequence).

This chain joins TRBV5-1 and TRBJ1-4; the match to TRBD1 covers 7 bases. The junction had 5 bases not matched to a gene; V was cut back by 5 bases and J by 4 bases. CDR3 length: 14 amino acids. Germline CDR1 reads SGHRS; CDR2 reads YFSETQ. This CDR3 is CASSPGTDNEKLFF. As DNA, the CDR3 is TGCGCCAGCAGTCCCGGGACAGATAATGAAAAACTGTTTTTT.

This rearrangement joins TRBV29-1 to TRBJ2-7; D assignment may be TRBD1 or TRBD2 (5 bases each). CDR1 SQVTM and CDR2 ANQGSEA come from the germline V gene. Deletions cut 1 base from V and 2 bases from J, with 9 bases between. The length of the CDR3 is 13 residues. The CDR3 coding sequence is TGCAGCGTTGAAGTGGGGGACCCCTACGAGCAGTACTTC. Residues: CSVEVGDPYEQYF.

To note about this clonotype: The junction and the germline gene differ at one end; a read error may be behind it. This chain connects TRBV20-1 to TRBJ2-3, with no clear D. Germline V CDR1 and CDR2: DFQATT, SNEGSKA (reference sequence). The CDR3 spans 12 residues. DNA of the CDR3: TGCAGTGCTAGTTTTGGCACAAATACGCAGTATTTT. It codes for CSASFGTNTQYF.

The chain employs TRBV4-1 and TRBJ2-1, with 8 bases that match TRBD1. The CDR3 contains 16 residues. The junction had 4 bases not matched to a gene; V was cut back by 1 base and J by 2 bases. The germline gives CDR1 MGHRA, CDR2 YSYEKL. The CDR3 DNA reads as TGCGCCAGCAGCCAAGTCCCGGGACAGGCCTACAATGAGCAGTTCTTC. This codes for CASSQVPGQAYNEQFF.

The table lists this clonotype with many counts. The V gene is TRBV4-1, the J gene TRBJ2-2, with D unresolved. CDR1 is MGHRA and CDR2 is YSYEKL in the germline V gene. The CDR3 is 13 amino acids. Trimming left V 1 base short and J 5 bases short, with 5 bases between. The CDR3 loop is CASSQVGTGELFF. In DNA, the CDR3 is TGCGCCAGCAGCCAAGTAGGAACCGGGGAGCTGTTTTTT.

The chain recombines TRBV12-3 or TRBV12-4 with TRBJ2-7, with D possibly being TRBD2 (5 bases). Trimming took off 6 bases at V and 1 base at J, with 10 bases between the two ends. The CDR3 covers 13 residues. The CDR3 here is CASSRSESYEQYF. CDR3 nucleotide sequence: TGTGCCAGCAGCCGTAGCGAATCCTACGAGCAGTACTTC.

The V gene is TRBV3-1, the J gene TRBJ2-5; D unclear. Germline V lookup: CDR1 LGHDT, CDR2 YNNKEL (reference sequence). This CDR3 is built from 13 residues. Trimming cost V 3 bases and J 3 bases, with 8 bases left between them. The CDR3 is CASSQALKETQYF. The DNA of the CDR3 is TGTGCCAGCAGCCAGGCTCTCAAAGAGACCCAGTACTTC.

As to this clonotype: A single base separates this from a much larger clone, so it may be a read error. This chain links TRBV12-5 with TRBJ2-1, with TRBD1 as a possible D gene (6 bases). The CDR3 sequence is 14 residues long. The V and J ends lost 5 bases and 7 bases respectively, with 15 bases between them. The germline V gene encodes CDR1 LGHNT and CDR2 FRNRAP. The CDR3 here is CASGVATGWNEQFF. As DNA, the CDR3 is TGTGCTAGTGGTGTGGCAACAGGGTGGAATGAGCAGTTCTTC.

This clonotype showed up just a few times. The chain employs TRBV5-1 and TRBJ2-1; TRBD2 aligns across 9 bases. This CDR3 has 14 amino acids. Germline lookup yields CDR1 SGHRS and CDR2 YFSETQ. Trimming took 5 bases from V and 10 from J; bases not matched to a gene: 10. Here the CDR3 reads CASRASGKNTEQFF. In nucleotides, the CDR3 is TGCGCCAGCAGAGCTAGCGGGAAGAACACCGAGCAGTTCTTC.

CDR3: CASRPGLARYNEQYF. CDR3 bases: TGTGCCAGCAGACCGGGACTAGCGAGGTACAATGAGCAGTACTTC. The V gene is TRBV12-3 or TRBV12-4, the J gene TRBJ2-7, with TRBD2 matching over 10 bases. The CDR3 consists of 15 residues. Germline trimming cut 6 bases from V and 7 bases from J; bases unmatched to any gene: 12.

At least ten counts were recorded for this clonotype. This chain links TRBV12-3 or TRBV12-4 with TRBJ2-1; D remains ambiguous. The ends were cut back, 3 bases at V and 0 bases at J, with 9 bases in the middle. This CDR3 comprises 15 residues. This CDR3 reads CASSFRVSSYNEQFF. The CDR3 coding sequence is TGTGCCAGCAGTTTTAGGGTTAGCTCCTACAATGAGCAGTTCTTC.

This clonotype was seen more than once but under ten times. Written as DNA, the CDR3 is TGTGCCAGCAGTTCGGGACAGACTGCAACTAATGAAAAACTGTTTTTT. Translation: CASSSGQTATNEKLFF. The rearrangement joins TRBV6-6 to TRBJ1-4; 7 bases fit TRBD1. Germline CDR1 reads MNHNY; CDR2 reads SVGAGI (reference sequence). Unmatched junction bases numbered 5, after V lost 4 bases and J lost 0 bases. This CDR3 is 16 amino acids long.

This chain links TRBV2 with TRBJ2-1; TRBD2 matches at 7 bases. The J call is doubtful: the DNA matches TRBJ2-7 better. The CDR3 consists of 14 residues. Germline V gives CDR1 SNHLY, CDR2 FYNNEI. The CDR3 loop is CASAPGTNYNEQYF. The CDR3 DNA follows: TGTGCCAGTGCTCCCGGGACTAACTACAATGAGCAGTACTTC.